Detailed here is one TCR beta chain. Its cognate antigen is unknown. V shed 3 bases and J shed 4 bases, with 12 bases lying between them. The CDR3 length is 14 residues. Looked up from germline, CDR1 is MNHEY and CDR2 is SMNVEV (reference sequence). This record comes from a study of long-term antiretroviral therapy in people with HIV. General study points: After ART, diversity increased yet remained lower than transplant donor controls. CDR3 length ranges were narrower in HIV repertoires than in controls. No data were available on ART adherence, viral resistance or therapy changes. Regardless of time point, clones expanded before ART dominated the repertoire.

The immunoSEQ assay was v3.0, run at survey level. Clones were sequenced by immunoSEQ multiplex PCR, and TCRdb holds only the in-frame ones, with some missing. This sample yields 29,000 or so clones, of which over 90% are seen a single time; around 6% belongs to the top ten. The source was unsorted PBMCs, collected roughly 6.3 years after starting antiretroviral therapy. The sequence came from a woman aged 40 to 50 with HIV. The chain couples TRBV27 to TRBJ1-1, with a weak D call TRBD1 (5 bases). CDR3 DNA: TGTGCCAGCAGTTTCCAAGGGCAGGGCACTGAAGCTTTCTTT. It encodes CASSFQGQGTEAFF.